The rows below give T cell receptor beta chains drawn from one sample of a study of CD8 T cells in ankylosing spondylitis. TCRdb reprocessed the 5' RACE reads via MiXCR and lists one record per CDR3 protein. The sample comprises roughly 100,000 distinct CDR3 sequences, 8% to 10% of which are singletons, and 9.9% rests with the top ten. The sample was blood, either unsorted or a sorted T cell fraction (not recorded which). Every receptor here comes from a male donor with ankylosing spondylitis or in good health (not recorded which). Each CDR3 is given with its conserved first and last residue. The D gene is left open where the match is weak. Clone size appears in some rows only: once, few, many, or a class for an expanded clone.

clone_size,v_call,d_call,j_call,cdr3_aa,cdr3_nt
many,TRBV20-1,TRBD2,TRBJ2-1,CSQTSGGYNEQFF,TGCAGTCAAACTAGCGGGGGGTACAATGAGCAGTTCTTC
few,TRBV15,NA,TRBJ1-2,CATFDGGGYQGYTF,TGTGCCACCTTTGATGGTGGAGGGTACCAGGGCTACACCTTC
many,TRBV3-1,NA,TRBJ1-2,CASSQEDSYGYTF,TGTGCCAGCAGCCAAGAGGACAGCTATGGCTACACCTTC
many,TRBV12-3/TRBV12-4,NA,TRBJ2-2,CASSNRAGELFF,TGTGCCAGCAGCAACAGAGCCGGGGAGCTGTTTTTT
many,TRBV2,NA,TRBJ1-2,CASSELVGVYGYTF,TGTGCCAGCAGTGAATTAGTGGGGGTTTACGGCTACACCTTC
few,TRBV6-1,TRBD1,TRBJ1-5,CASSRTGGSNQPQHF,TGTGCCAGCAGCCGGACAGGGGGTAGCAATCAGCCCCAGCATTTT
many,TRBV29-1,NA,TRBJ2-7,CSVLIYEQYF,TGCAGCGTCTTGATCTACGAGCAGTACTTC
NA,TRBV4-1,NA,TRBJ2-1,CASRTGDSPYNEQFF,TGCGCCAGCCGGACCGGGGACTCTCCCTACAATGAGCAGTTCTTC
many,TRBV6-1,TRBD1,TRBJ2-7,CASRVQGADEQYF,TGTGCCAGCAGGGTACAGGGGGCTGACGAGCAGTACTTC
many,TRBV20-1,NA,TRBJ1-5,CSAREGHLLNQPQHF,TGCAGTGCTAGGGAAGGGCACCTCCTAAATCAGCCCCAGCATTTT
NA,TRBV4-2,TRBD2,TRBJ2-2,CASSQEAGTSTGELFF,TGTGCCAGCAGCCAAGAAGCGGGGACGAGCACCGGGGAGCTGTTTTTT
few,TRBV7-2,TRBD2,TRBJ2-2,CASSNVAGAVTGELFF,TGTGCCAGCAGCAACGTAGCGGGAGCGGTCACCGGGGAGCTGTTTTTT
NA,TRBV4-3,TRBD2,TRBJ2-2,CASSPTSARANTGELFF,TGCGCCAGCAGCCCAACTAGCGCGAGAGCGAACACCGGGGAGCTGTTTTTT
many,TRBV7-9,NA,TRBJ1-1,CASSFSTNTEAFF,TGTGCCAGCAGCTTCTCCACGAACACTGAAGCTTTCTTT
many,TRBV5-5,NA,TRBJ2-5,CASSQLRRTALGETQYF,TGTGCCAGCAGCCAACTTCGAAGGACGGCTTTAGGGGAGACCCAGTACTTC
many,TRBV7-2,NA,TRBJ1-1,CASSLWSSVTEAFF,TGTGCCAGCAGCTTATGGAGTTCAGTCACTGAAGCTTTCTTT
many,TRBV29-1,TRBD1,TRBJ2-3,CSAGQGADTDTQYF,TGCAGCGCAGGACAGGGGGCCGACACAGATACGCAGTATTTT
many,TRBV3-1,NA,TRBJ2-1,CASSRRDSYNEQFF,TGTGCCAGCAGTCGTCGGGATTCCTACAATGAGCAGTTCTTC
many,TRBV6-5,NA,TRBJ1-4,CASSLVEATNEKLFF,TGTGCCAGCAGTTTGGTGGAGGCAACTAATGAAAAACTGTTTTTT
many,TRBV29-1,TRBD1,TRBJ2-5,CSVGTGGDETQYF,TGCAGCGTTGGGACAGGGGGCGATGAGACCCAGTACTTC
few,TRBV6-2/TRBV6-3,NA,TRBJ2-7,CASSYPLYEQYF,TGTGCCAGCAGTTACCCCTTATACGAGCAGTACTTC
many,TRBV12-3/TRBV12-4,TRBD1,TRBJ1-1,CASTRDRRNTEAFF,TGTGCCAGCACTCGGGACAGGAGGAACACTGAAGCTTTCTTT
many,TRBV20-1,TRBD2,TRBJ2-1,CSATGGSYLGGQFF,TGCAGTGCTACGGGCGGGAGTTATCTCGGCGGGCAGTTCTTC
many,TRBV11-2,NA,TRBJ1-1,CASSFRVGTEAFF,TGTGCCAGCAGCTTCAGAGTAGGGACTGAAGCTTTCTTT
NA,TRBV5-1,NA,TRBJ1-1,CASTPGEATEAFF,TGCGCCAGCACCCCCGGAGAGGCGACTGAAGCTTTCTTT
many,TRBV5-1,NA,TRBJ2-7,CASSVTGLRSYEQYF,TGCGCCAGCAGCGTCACAGGGTTACGTTCCTACGAGCAGTACTTC
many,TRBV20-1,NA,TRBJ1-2,CSARNNNYGYTF,TGTAGTGCTAGAAACAATAACTATGGCTACACCTTC
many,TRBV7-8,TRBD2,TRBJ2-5,CASSPGLAGHETQYF,TGTGCCAGCAGCCCTGGACTAGCGGGACACGAGACCCAGTACTTC
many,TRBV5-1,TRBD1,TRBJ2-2,CASSSQTGGFNTGELFF,TGCGCCAGCAGCTCTCAGACAGGGGGATTTAACACCGGGGAGCTGTTTTTT
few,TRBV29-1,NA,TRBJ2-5,CSVDFSSGETQYF,TGCAGCGTTGACTTCTCTTCGGGAGAGACCCAGTACTTC
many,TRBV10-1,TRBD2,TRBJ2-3,CASSPYLAGVGDTQYF,TGCGCCAGCAGTCCCTACCTAGCGGGAGTTGGAGATACGCAGTATTTT
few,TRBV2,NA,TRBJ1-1,CANLRRGENGEAFF,TGTGCCAACCTGAGGCGGGGGGAAAATGGTGAAGCTTTCTTT
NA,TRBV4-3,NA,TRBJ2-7,CASSQAPQYEQYF,TGCGCCAGCAGCCAAGCCCCCCAGTACGAGCAGTACTTC
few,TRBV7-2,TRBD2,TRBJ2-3,CASSFTSGKGTDTQYF,TGTGCCAGCAGCTTCACTAGCGGGAAAGGCACAGATACGCAGTATTTT
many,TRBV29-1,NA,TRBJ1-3,CSADTTGGTGNTIYF,TGCAGCGCCGATACCACCGGGGGCACCGGAAACACCATATATTTT